The 5 T cell receptor beta chains presented below share a single source sample, sequenced in a study of cytomegalovirus exposure and HLA in healthy donors. Sequencing used immunoSEQ multiplex PCR; TCRdb keeps in-frame clones, though not all of them. This repertoire shows fewer than 90,000 clones, less than 90% found once; its top ten account for 9% to 14%. Sequences were obtained from PBMCs. These receptors all come from a woman between 18 and 29 years old in good health and CMV-seropositive.

The J gene is TRBJ2-7, the V gene TRBV18; 8 positions agree with TRBD1. The length of the CDR3 is 16 residues. Germline V lookup: CDR1 KGHSH, CDR2 LQKENI. The V gene end was trimmed by 6 bases and the J gene end by 2 bases; junction bases not matched to a gene: 12. Written as DNA, the CDR3 is TGTGCCAGCTCTCCCTCCCGGGACAGGAATACCTACGAGCAGTACTTC. Protein sequence: CASSPSRDRNTYEQYF.

The rearrangement uses TRBV7-9 and TRBJ1-2, with 12 bases aligning to TRBD1. This CDR3 comprises 17 residues. Trimming at V came to 5 bases and at J to 7 bases, leaving 14 bases not matched to a gene. Germline V gives CDR1 SEHNR, CDR2 FQNEAQ (reference sequence). The CDR3 protein is CASSGTGGEAPYLGYTF. The CDR3 DNA is TGTGCCAGCAGCGGGACAGGGGGCGAAGCTCCCTATCTTGGCTACACCTTC.

This chain uses TRBV2 with TRBJ1-1; 10 bases match TRBD1. J gave up 14 bases and V 3 bases, and 12 bases lay outside the gene matches. The CDR3 runs to 14 residues. From germline, CDR1 is SNHLY and CDR2 FYNNEI. CDR3 sequence: CASSEQGGDRGLFF. The CDR3 DNA sequence: TGTGCCAGCAGTGAGCAGGGTGGGGACAGGGGTCTGTTCTTT. Drawing the rest from reference TRBV2 and TRBJ1-1, the complete variable domain is EPEVTQTPSHQVTQMGQEVILRCVPISNHLYFYWYRQILGQKVEFLVSFYNNEISEKSEIFDDQFSVERPDGSNFTLKIRSTKLEDSAMYFCASSEQGGDRGLFFGQGTRLTVV.

The chain has TRBV6-4 and TRBJ2-6; tentatively, D is TRBD1 (6 bases). Germline-derived CDR1 and CDR2 are MRHNA and SNTAGT. CDR3 length: 17 amino acids. V dropped 2 bases and J dropped 2 bases, with 13 bases sitting between them. The DNA of the CDR3 is TGTGCCAGCAGTGACGGGCCCTCAGGGGCTGGGGCCAACGTCCTGACTTTC. This translates into CASSDGPSGAGANVLTF.

The rearrangement links TRBV9 to TRBJ1-5; unclear D gene. The CDR3 covers 16 residues. With 4 bases removed from V and 0 bases from J, the gap between germline ends came to 14 bases. Germline V gives CDR1 SGDLS, CDR2 YYNGEE. The CDR3 nucleotides read TGTGCCAGCAGCCCCGACGCGGGATTTAGCAATCAGCCCCAGCATTTT. It yields the protein CASSPDAGFSNQPQHF.